Included here is one T cell receptor (beta chain) sequence, with context. What it binds is not known. Researchers ran the PCR with 60 Vbeta and 13 Jbeta primers. Profiling relied on immunoSEQ multiplex PCR, and the TCRdb table lists in-frame clones only, not all of them. The repertoire has more than 100,000 clones, over 70% of them found once; the top ten carry about 1.5%. The sample comes from a study of cytomegalovirus exposure and HLA in healthy donors. General study points: Per a later analysis, about 18,000 TCR beta sequences showed association with HLA alleles at 0.05 false discovery rate. There were a few CMV-associated chains whose specificity for CMV antigens was confirmed in vitro.

CDR1 GTSNPN and CDR2 SVGIG come from the germline V gene (reference sequence). There are 11 residues in the CDR3. The V gene end was trimmed by 7 bases and the J gene end by 10 bases; junction bases not matched to a gene: 9. Donors sampled were nominally healthy, though unrecorded immune exposures were likely. The receptor was isolated from a woman younger than 30 in good health and CMV-seronegative. Sequenced input: PBMCs. The chain links TRBV30 to TRBJ1-1; 7 bases match TRBD1. The CDR3 DNA reads TGTGCCTTCCACAGGGGAGGCCGAGCTTTCTTT. This gives the protein CAFHRGGRAFF.